Presented here are 8 T cell receptor beta chains from one specimen sequenced in a study of blood T cell repertoires in COVID-19. Clones were sequenced by immunoSEQ multiplex PCR, and TCRdb holds only the in-frame ones, with some missing. The sample records 70,000 to 80,000 clones, under 95% being singletons. Sequencing was done on a sample of peripheral blood. The receptors were gathered from a human donor in a cohort sampled during active COVID-19.

The V gene is TRBV19, the J gene TRBJ1-2, with a tentative D call TRBD1 (6 bases). Germline V gene sequence: CDR1 LNHDA, CDR2 SQIVND (reference sequence). The V end lost 7 bases, the J end lost 7 bases, and 16 bases lay between the germline ends. This CDR3 contains 13 residues. The CDR3 DNA reads as TGTGCCAGTACGTTACTGGGGGCCAGTGGCTACACCTTC. It translates to CASTLLGASGYTF.

The chain uses TRBV6-5 and TRBJ2-1, with D unclear. The germline CDR1 and CDR2 sequences are MNHEY and SVGAGI. This CDR3 contains 15 residues. Deletions cut 2 bases from V and 4 bases from J, with 12 bases between. CDR3 sequence reads: CASSYRLNLYNEQFF. In DNA form, the CDR3 reads TGTGCCAGCAGTTACCGACTCAACTTGTACAATGAGCAGTTCTTC.

The rearrangement links TRBV7-2 to TRBJ1-1, with 7 bases matching TRBD1. The germline CDR1 and CDR2 sequences are SGHTA and FQGNSA. V was clipped by 5 bases and J by 0 bases; unmatched bases: 9. This CDR3 contains 16 residues. CDR3 protein: CASSQRQGSMNTEAFF. In DNA, the CDR3 is TGTGCCAGCAGCCAGCGACAGGGAAGCATGAACACTGAAGCTTTCTTT.

The V gene is TRBV2, the J gene TRBJ1-1, with 8 bases matching TRBD1. The CDR3 spans 15 residues. V shed 8 bases and J 2 bases; nucleotides not matched to a gene: 10. Looked up from germline, CDR1 is SNHLY and CDR2 is FYNNEI. The DNA for the CDR3 is TGTGCCAGCGGGACTCGACAGGGGATTAACACTGAAGCTTTCTTT. It translates to CASGTRQGINTEAFF.

The V call is TRBV18, the J call TRBJ2-1, with a possible D match to TRBD1 (6 bases). V lost 5 bases and J lost 6, with 14 bases in between. Germline V gives CDR1 KGHSH, CDR2 LQKENI. The CDR3 contains 14 residues. The CDR3 reads CASSGAWDTNEQFF. CDR3 DNA sequence: TGTGCCAGCTCAGGGGCGTGGGACACCAATGAGCAGTTCTTC.

On this clone itself: A read error may produce the germline difference seen at one junction end. This chain uses TRBV6-5 with TRBJ2-7; D not certain. The CDR3 sequence is 13 residues long. Germline CDR1 is MNHEY and CDR2 is SVGAGI. The CDR3 nucleotides read TGTGCCAGCAGTTACACCACATTCTCCGAGGAGTACTTC. It codes for CASSYTTFSEEYF.

This chain links TRBV19 with TRBJ2-2; 9 nucleotides match TRBD2. V shed 7 bases and J 3 bases; nucleotides not matched to a gene: 3. Germline V gene sequence: CDR1 LNHDA, CDR2 SQIVND (reference sequence). This CDR3 is 14 amino acids long. CDR3 protein: CASKRGAHTGELFF. CDR3 nucleotide sequence: TGTGCCAGTAAGCGGGGGGCACACACCGGGGAGCTGTTTTTT.

The J gene is TRBJ1-1, the V gene TRBV18, with a weak D call TRBD1 (6 bases). Trimming cost V 3 bases and J 1 base, with 12 bases left between them. The CDR3 has 15 amino acids. Germline V gene data show CDR1 as KGHSH and CDR2 as LQKENI. CDR3 amino acids: CASSPRQEKNTEAFF. In DNA form, the CDR3 reads TGTGCCAGCTCACCGAGACAGGAGAAGAACACTGAAGCTTTCTTT.